A single sample gave rise to the 8 T cell receptor beta chains below, sequenced in a study of T-cell reconstitution after alpha-beta-depleted transplantation in children. Preparation of the TCRbeta library was carried out with unique molecular identifiers. TCRdb called the PCR reads again in MiXCR, with one record for every CDR3 protein. The sample lists 240,000 or so distinct CDR3 sequences, less than 9% occurring once. Here the sequenced sample was PBMCs, mostly from graft donor cells, taken 180 days after TCRalphabeta/CD19-depleted stem cell transplant. Source of these receptors: a male patient younger than 18 who had a stem cell transplant for acute lymphoblastic leukemia, so the T cells may come from the graft donor.

This clonotype was seen at least ten times. The chain recombines TRBV7-9 with TRBJ1-4, with 9 bases identical to TRBD1. This CDR3 spans 16 amino acids. The junction had 10 bases not matched to a gene; V was cut back by 6 bases and J by 5 bases. Germline CDR1 reads SEHNR; CDR2 reads FQNEAQ (reference sequence). The CDR3 is CASRTRPGQGNEKLFF. The CDR3 region has the DNA TGTGCCAGCAGGACCCGACCGGGACAGGGAAATGAAAAACTGTTTTTT.

This clonotype has ten or more counts. This sequence joins TRBV5-1 and TRBJ1-1, with D uncertain. Germline assignment: CDR1 SGHRS and CDR2 YFSETQ. Trimming shortened V by 0 bases and J by 4 bases, and 7 bases separated the two germline ends. There are 13 residues in the CDR3. The CDR3 spells CASSLVGVTEAFF. The CDR3 region has the DNA TGCGCCAGCAGCTTGGTTGGGGTCACTGAAGCTTTCTTT.

This clonotype was recorded at least ten times. J is TRBJ2-3 and V is TRBV24-1; TRBD1 agrees at 8 bases. V was pared by 3 bases and J by 2 bases, with 3 bases of the junction left unmatched. Germline V gene sequence: CDR1 KGHDR, CDR2 SFDVKD. The CDR3 consists of 15 residues. The CDR3 here is CATSDGQGPTDTQYF. The CDR3 bases are TGTGCCACCAGTGATGGACAGGGCCCCACAGATACGCAGTATTTT.

In this sample, this clonotype turned up a few times. J is TRBJ2-5 and V is TRBV12-3 or TRBV12-4, with D hard to call. V lost 0 bases to trimming and J lost 3 bases, with 8 bases between them. The length of the CDR3 is 14 residues. As DNA, the CDR3 is TGTGCCAGCAGTTTAGCGCTCCAGAAAGAGACCCAGTACTTC. Amino acid sequence: CASSLALQKETQYF.

This clonotype was seen many times. The chain couples TRBV6-1 to TRBJ1-1; TRBD1 aligns across 9 bases. With 5 bases clipped from V and 6 bases from J, the junction kept 25 bases outside the gene matches. Germline CDR1 and CDR2: MNHNS and SASEGT. The CDR3 is made up of 20 amino acids. In nucleotides, the CDR3 is TGTGCCAGCAGTCAATTAGGCCCTTACCCGGACAGGGGAGCGGGGGCTGAAGCTTTCTTT. This sequence encodes CASSQLGPYPDRGAGAEAFF.

V usage is TRBV12-3 or TRBV12-4 and J usage is TRBJ2-5, with 7 bases aligning to TRBD1. The V segment lost 2 bases and the J segment 2 bases; nucleotides outside the gene matches: 5. This CDR3 contains 15 residues. Here the CDR3 reads CASSLMGQTQETQYF. In nucleotides, the CDR3 is TGTGCCAGCAGTTTAATGGGACAGACTCAAGAGACCCAGTACTTC.

The sample holds many counts of this clonotype. J is TRBJ2-3 and V is TRBV29-1; no reliable D call. The CDR3 length is 11 residues. Trimming cost V 5 bases and J 8 bases, with 11 bases left between them. CDR1 is SQVTM and CDR2 is ANQGSEA in the germline V gene. The CDR3 loop reads CSVPESSTQYF. In nucleotides, the CDR3 is TGCAGCGTTCCCGAGTCGAGTACGCAGTATTTT.

This clonotype was recorded many times. The rearrangement links TRBV5-1 to TRBJ2-7, with 7 bases matching TRBD1. V lost 6 bases and J lost 7; bases outside the gene matches: 16. The CDR3 runs 15 residues. The germline V gene has CDR1 SGHRS and CDR2 YFSETQ. The CDR3 DNA reads TGCGCCAGCAAGGTAGGATCGACAGGGTTAAATGAGCAGTACTTC. It specifies CASKVGSTGLNEQYF.